This is a list of T cell receptor beta chains from one sample in a study of PD-1 blockade in classical Hodgkin lymphoma. TCRdb's table, derived via immunoSEQ multiplex PCR, lists solely in-frame clones and lacks some. The sample has 8,500 to 14,000 clones; 70% to 85% are singletons. Sequencing used peripheral blood mononuclear cells (PBMCs), obtained before the second cycle of nivolumab. The receptors derive from a human donor with classical Hodgkin lymphoma. The CDR3 runs from the conserved cysteine through the conserved F or W. D genes are given only for firm matches. Some rows have no size entry. The others give once, few or many, or a class for an expanded clone.

TGCGCCAGCAGCTTGGGGACACCCCCTGGAGAGACCCAGTACTTC	CASSLGTPPGETQYF	-	TRBV5-1	once	TRBJ2-5
TGCGCCAGCAGCCCGGCGGCGGGGAGTCAAGGGACCCAGTACTTC	CASSPAAGSQGTQYF	-	TRBV5-1	-	TRBJ2-5
TGCGCCAGCAGCTTGGGCGCGAACCCAAGCAATCAGCCCCAGCATTTT	CASSLGANPSNQPQHF	-	TRBV5-1	-	TRBJ1-5
TGTGCCAGCAGCCCCAGGCGGGGCGCAGATACGCAGTATTTT	CASSPRRGADTQYF	-	TRBV7-3	-	TRBJ2-3
TGTGCCAGCAGGGGCTACACCTTC	CASRGYTF	-	TRBV6-1	-	TRBJ1-2
TGCGCCAGCAATGGAATGGGGACTAGCACAGATACGCAGTATTTT	CASNGMGTSTDTQYF	-	TRBV5-1	-	TRBJ2-3
TGTGCCAGCAGCCCGACGGCGGCAGCCTACGAGCAGTACTTC	CASSPTAAAYEQYF	-	TRBV5-6	-	TRBJ2-7
TGCGCCAGCAGCCAAGGGGACAGGTCCACAGATACGCAGTATTTT	CASSQGDRSTDTQYF	TRBD1	TRBV4-1	-	TRBJ2-3
TGTGCCAGCAGCCAGGGAGGGAGAGGGTTGACTTACGAGCAGTACTTC	CASSQGGRGLTYEQYF	TRBD2	TRBV4-2	-	TRBJ2-7
TGTGCCAGCAGCCCCCAGGGACTAGCGGGTACTAGCACAGATACGCAGTATTTT	CASSPQGLAGTSTDTQYF	TRBD2	TRBV9	few	TRBJ2-3
TGTGCCAGCAGCTTGGAGCCCATGTCGGCGGAGACCCAGTACTTC	CASSLEPMSAETQYF	-	TRBV5-4	once	TRBJ2-5
TGCGCCAGCAGCCTAGGGACAGACTTCTACGAGCAGTACTTC	CASSLGTDFYEQYF	TRBD1	TRBV4-3	few	TRBJ2-7
TGCGCCAGCAGCGTTACAGGGATAGGGGCTCAAGAGACCCAGTACTTC	CASSVTGIGAQETQYF	-	TRBV5-1	-	TRBJ2-5
TGCGCCAGCAGCCAAGTGTTTGTCGGGGAGCTGTTTTTT	CASSQVFVGELFF	-	TRBV4-1	-	TRBJ2-2
TGTGCCAGCAGCTTAGCGGGTCCGATGAGTGAGCAGTTCTTC	CASSLAGPMSEQFF	-	TRBV7-7	-	TRBJ2-1
TGCAGCGTTGAATTGGGAAGATCCATGAACACTGAAGCTTTCTTT	CSVELGRSMNTEAFF	-	TRBV29-1	-	TRBJ1-1